The T cell receptor (beta chain) under discussion was sequenced for a study of cytomegalovirus exposure and HLA in healthy donors. The PCR had 60 Vbeta and 13 Jbeta primers. Profiled with immunoSEQ multiplex PCR; TCRdb holds only in-frame clones, not every one. The sample carries about 210,000 clones, roughly 80% recorded once. Study-wide findings and caveats: HLA alleles were associated with 16,000 or so TCR beta sequences in a later analysis at 0.05 false discovery rate. It was confirmed in vitro that three of the CMV-associated chains were specific for CMV antigens. Relative to equally common others, HLA-associated TCR beta chains showed greater clonal expansion in a later analysis.

This CDR3 has 14 amino acids. The J segment lost 11 bases and the V segment lost 1 base, leaving 5 bases of the junction unmatched. Germline V CDR1 and CDR2: SNHLY, FYNNEI. Of note for this clone: Its matching antigen is unknown.

The receptor was isolated from a man aged 35-49 years in good health and CMV-seropositive. The chain carries TRBV2 and TRBJ1-4; 9 bases are shared with TRBD1. The sample consisted of PBMCs. The CDR3 coding sequence is TGTGCCAGCAGTGAAGTGGGACAGGGAGGGAAACTGTTTTTT. It is translated as CASSEVGQGGKLFF. Full variable domain (missing parts from reference TRBV2 and TRBJ1-4): EPEVTQTPSHQVTQMGQEVILRCVPISNHLYFYWYRQILGQKVEFLVSFYNNEISEKSEIFDDQFSVERPDGSNFTLKIRSTKLEDSAMYFCASSEVGQGGKLFFGSGTQLSVL.